A selection of T cell receptor beta chains follows, all from one sample in a study of T cell clones after liver transplantation. Sequencing used immunoSEQ multiplex PCR; TCRdb keeps in-frame clones, though not all of them. The sample has around 60,000 clones; over 70% are singletons. This specimen consisted of CD4+ T cells from blood, obtained before liver transplant. The receptors originated from a human donor who received a liver transplant. CDR3s include the opening cysteine and the closing phenylalanine or tryptophan. The D gene is left open where the match is weak. The size field is filled for only some rows; it gives once, few, many or a size class.

d_gene	v_gene	j_gene	abundance	CDR3aa	CDR3nt
NA	TRBV11-3	TRBJ2-2	once	CASSPGLYDTGELFF	TGTGCCAGCAGCCCCGGACTCTACGACACCGGGGAGCTGTTTTTT
NA	TRBV5-1	TRBJ1-6	few	CASSLVGVMDNSPLHF	TGCGCCAGCAGCTTGGTGGGCGTGATGGATAATTCACCCCTCCACTTT
NA	TRBV5-1	TRBJ1-6	NA	CASSLEELSPLHF	TGCGCCAGCAGCTTGGAGGAGCTATCACCCCTCCACTTT
TRBD2	TRBV10-2	TRBJ2-3	NA	CASSEPTPGLAGGSTDTQYF	TGCGCCAGCAGTGAGCCGACCCCGGGACTAGCGGGGGGAAGCACAGATACGCAGTATTTT
NA	TRBV30	TRBJ1-1	few	CAWSFRGSSNTEAFF	TGTGCCTGGAGTTTTCGGGGGTCCTCGAACACTGAAGCTTTCTTT
TRBD2	TRBV4-2	TRBJ2-3	NA	CASSGSPGRTPDTDTQYF	TGTGCCAGCAGCGGATCTCCCGGGAGGACACCAGACACAGATACGCAGTATTTT
TRBD1	TRBV5-1	TRBJ1-1	NA	CASSSQETGTVNTEAFF	TGCGCCAGCAGCTCTCAAGAAACCGGGACAGTGAACACTGAAGCTTTCTTT
NA	TRBV15	TRBJ1-2	NA	CATSREGAGSHGYTF	TGTGCCACCAGCAGAGAAGGTGCGGGGTCCCATGGCTACACCTTC
NA	TRBV28	TRBJ2-7	NA	CASSLMGGTAYEQYF	TGTGCCAGCAGTTTAATGGGCGGGACAGCCTACGAGCAGTACTTC
TRBD2	TRBV10-3	TRBJ2-7	NA	CAIRLADSYEQYF	TGTGCCATCCGACTAGCGGACTCCTACGAGCAGTACTTC
NA	TRBV28	TRBJ1-4	NA	CASRGGEKLFF	TGTGCCAGCAGGGGAGGTGAAAAACTGTTTTTT
NA	TRBV5-5	TRBJ1-3	NA	CASSLAAGRSGNTIYF	TGTGCCAGCAGCTTGGCGGCGGGGAGGTCTGGAAACACCATATATTTT
TRBD2	TRBV10-3	TRBJ2-3	once	CAISAVAGGPSADTQYF	TGTGCCATCAGTGCCGTAGCGGGGGGGCCGTCCGCAGATACGCAGTATTTT
NA	TRBV7-9	TRBJ1-3	NA	CASSFRRTGNTIYF	TGTGCCAGCAGCTTCCGCAGGACTGGAAACACCATATATTTT
TRBD1	TRBV6-1	TRBJ1-1	NA	CASSRTGGLDTEAFF	TGTGCCAGCAGTAGGACAGGGGGCCTGGACACTGAAGCTTTCTTT
NA	TRBV7-9	TRBJ1-4	NA	CASRQAPDEKLFF	TGTGCCAGCAGACAGGCCCCGGACGAAAAACTGTTTTTT
NA	TRBV2	TRBJ2-3	few	CASSQGLETDTQYF	TGTGCCAGCAGCCAGGGTCTGGAAACAGATACGCAGTATTTT
NA	TRBV11-2	TRBJ2-7	NA	CASSLEGGHEQYF	TGTGCCAGCAGCTTAGAGGGAGGCCACGAGCAGTACTTC
TRBD1	TRBV18	TRBJ1-2	NA	CASSPSGGDYGYTF	TGTGCCAGCTCACCCTCAGGGGGCGATTACGGCTACACCTTC
NA	TRBV28	TRBJ2-7	NA	CASSLRLPYEQYF	TGTGCCAGCAGTTTGCGCCTTCCCTACGAGCAGTACTTC
TRBD1	TRBV7-8	TRBJ1-1	NA	CASSTRQGVTEAFF	TGTGCCAGCAGCACACGACAGGGGGTGACTGAAGCTTTCTTT
NA	TRBV27	TRBJ2-3	NA	CASSFTWRDTQYF	TGTGCCAGCAGTTTTACCTGGCGGGATACGCAGTATTTT
NA	TRBV7-2	TRBJ1-2	NA	CASSLGAGDGYTF	TGTGCCAGCAGCTTAGGGGCAGGGGATGGCTACACCTTC
NA	TRBV6-1	TRBJ1-1	few	CASSDGSTTLAFF	TGTGCCAGCAGTGATGGTTCGACTACTCTAGCTTTCTTT
TRBD1	TRBV30	TRBJ1-1	NA	CAWDRGRAEAFF	TGTGCCTGGGACAGGGGAAGGGCTGAAGCTTTCTTT
NA	TRBV5-6	TRBJ1-2	NA	CASSSGREGGYTF	TGTGCCAGCAGCTCCGGCAGGGAAGGTGGCTACACCTTC
NA	TRBV29-1	TRBJ2-3	once	CSARLSADTQYF	TGCAGCGCCCGATTAAGCGCAGATACGCAGTATTTT
NA	TRBV19	TRBJ1-2	NA	CASAPLDYGYTF	TGTGCCAGTGCCCCTTTAGACTATGGCTACACCTTC
TRBD2	TRBV7-9	TRBJ2-2	NA	CASSPGGGDNGELFF	TGTGCCAGCAGCCCCGGCGGGGGTGATAACGGGGAGCTGTTTTTT
TRBD1	TRBV25-1	TRBJ2-3	NA	CASSPRTGSTDTQYF	TGTGCCAGCAGTCCCCGGACAGGAAGCACAGATACGCAGTATTTT
NA	TRBV9	TRBJ1-6	NA	CASSGQINSPLHF	TGTGCCAGCAGCGGACAAATTAATTCACCCCTCCACTTT
TRBD2	TRBV9	TRBJ2-3	NA	CASSVRGGLSTDTQYF	TGTGCCAGCAGCGTACGCGGGGGGCTGAGCACAGATACGCAGTATTTT
TRBD2	TRBV4-2	TRBJ2-1	NA	CASSLLAGVPNEQFF	TGTGCCAGCAGCCTACTAGCGGGGGTACCAAATGAGCAGTTCTTC
TRBD2	TRBV10-2	TRBJ2-1	NA	CASRLAGSYNEQFF	TGCGCCAGCAGATTAGCGGGGTCCTACAATGAGCAGTTCTTC
TRBD2	TRBV4-1	TRBJ2-3	few	CASSPRGLAGGGADTQYF	TGCGCCAGCAGCCCCCGTGGACTAGCGGGGGGAGGCGCAGATACGCAGTATTTT
NA	TRBV19	TRBJ1-2	NA	CASSTPGGYGGYTF	TGTGCCAGTAGTACCCCGGGAGGGTATGGCGGCTACACCTTC
NA	TRBV9	TRBJ1-6	few	CASSEELSNSPLHF	TGTGCCAGCAGCGAGGAACTATCTAATTCACCCCTCCACTTT
TRBD2	TRBV11-2	TRBJ2-1	NA	CASSLVGRYNEQFF	TGTGCCAGCAGCTTAGTCGGGAGGTACAATGAGCAGTTCTTC
NA	TRBV4-1	TRBJ1-1	few	CASRGQGIMNTEAFF	TGCGCCAGTCGTGGGCAGGGGATCATGAACACTGAAGCTTTCTTT
TRBD1	TRBV4-1	TRBJ1-2	NA	CASSQESRGVGGYTF	TGCGCCAGCAGCCAAGAATCCAGGGGGGTGGGAGGCTACACCTTC
NA	TRBV7-2	TRBJ1-1	NA	CASSLARSEAFF	TGTGCCAGCAGCTTAGCCAGGTCCGAAGCTTTCTTT
NA	TRBV19	TRBJ1-4	few	CASSRSATNEKLFF	TGTGCCAGTAGTAGATCGGCAACTAATGAAAAACTGTTTTTT
NA	TRBV9	TRBJ2-1	NA	CASSAGLRSGEQFF	TGTGCCAGCAGCGCTGGCCTTCGGAGCGGGGAGCAGTTCTTC
TRBD1	TRBV19	TRBJ2-7	NA	CASSPTGYEQYF	TGTGCCAGTAGTCCGACAGGGTACGAGCAGTACTTC
NA	TRBV21-1	TRBJ2-7	NA	CASSISIGQASSSYEQYF	TGTGCCAGCAGCATCTCAATTGGACAGGCTTCAAGCTCCTACGAGCAGTACTTC
NA	TRBV7-3	TRBJ1-5	many	CASSSQGGQPQHF	TGTGCCAGCAGCTCCCAGGGTGGGCAGCCCCAGCATTTT
NA	TRBV12-5	TRBJ1-3	NA	CASDGPSRNTIYF	TGTGCTAGTGACGGCCCTAGTAGAAACACCATATATTTT
TRBD2	TRBV7-6	TRBJ2-3	few	CASSLESAGGPGTQYF	TGTGCCAGCAGCTTAGAATCAGCGGGGGGGCCGGGTACGCAGTATTTT
NA	TRBV5-1	TRBJ2-3	NA	CASSLARSPFNSLTDTQYF	TGCGCCAGCAGCTTGGCCCGTAGTCCGTTCAATTCCCTCACAGATACGCAGTATTTT
NA	TRBV4-2	TRBJ2-1	NA	CASSQEINRENEQFF	TGTGCCAGCAGCCAAGAAATCAACAGGGAAAATGAGCAGTTCTTC